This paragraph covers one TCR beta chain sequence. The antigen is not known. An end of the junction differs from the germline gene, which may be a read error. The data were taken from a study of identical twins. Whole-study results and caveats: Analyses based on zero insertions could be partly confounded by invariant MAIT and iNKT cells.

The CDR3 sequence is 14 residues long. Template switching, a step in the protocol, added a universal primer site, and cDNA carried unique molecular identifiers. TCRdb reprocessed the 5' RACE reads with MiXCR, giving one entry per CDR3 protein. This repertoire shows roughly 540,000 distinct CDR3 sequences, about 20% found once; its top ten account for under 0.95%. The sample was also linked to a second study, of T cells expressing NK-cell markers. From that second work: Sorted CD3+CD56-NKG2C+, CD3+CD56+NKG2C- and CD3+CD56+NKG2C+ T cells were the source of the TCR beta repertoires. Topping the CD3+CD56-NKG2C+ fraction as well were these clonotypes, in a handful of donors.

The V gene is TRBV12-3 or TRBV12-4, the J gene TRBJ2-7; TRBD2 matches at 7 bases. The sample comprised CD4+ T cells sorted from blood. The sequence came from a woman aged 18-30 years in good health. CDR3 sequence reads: CASSSRLEGGPVRF. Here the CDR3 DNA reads TGTGCCAGCAGTTCCCGACTCGAGGGAGGGCCGGTCCGCTTC.